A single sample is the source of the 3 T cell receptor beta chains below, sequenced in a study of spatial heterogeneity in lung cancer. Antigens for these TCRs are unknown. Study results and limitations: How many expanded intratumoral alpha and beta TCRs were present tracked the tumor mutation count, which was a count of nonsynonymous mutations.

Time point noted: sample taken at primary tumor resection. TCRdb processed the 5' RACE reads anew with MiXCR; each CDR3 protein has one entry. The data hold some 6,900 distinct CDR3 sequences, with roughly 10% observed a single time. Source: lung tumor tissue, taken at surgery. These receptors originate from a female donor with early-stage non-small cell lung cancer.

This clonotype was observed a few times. This CDR3 reads CASSWTDKNIQYF. The CDR3 DNA follows: TGTGCCAGCAGCTGGACAGACAAAAACATTCAGTACTTC. The gene calls are TRBV5-5 and TRBJ2-4; D may be TRBD1 (6 bases). This CDR3 is 13 amino acids long. CDR1 and CDR2 from the germline V gene are SGHKS and YYEKEE (reference sequence). V shed 3 bases and J shed 3 bases, with 7 bases lying between them.

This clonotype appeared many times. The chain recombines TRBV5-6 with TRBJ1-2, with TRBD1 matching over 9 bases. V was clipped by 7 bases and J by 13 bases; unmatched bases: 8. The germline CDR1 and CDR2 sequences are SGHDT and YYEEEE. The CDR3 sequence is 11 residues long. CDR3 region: CASSNRGLPTF. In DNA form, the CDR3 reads TGTGCCAGCTCGAACAGGGGGCTACCCACCTTC.

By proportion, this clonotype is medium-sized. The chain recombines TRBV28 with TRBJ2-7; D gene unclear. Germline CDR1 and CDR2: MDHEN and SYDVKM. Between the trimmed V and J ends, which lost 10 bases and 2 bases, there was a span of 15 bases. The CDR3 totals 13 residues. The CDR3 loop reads CATQPPGTYEQYF. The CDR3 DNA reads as TGTGCCACCCAACCCCCCGGAACCTACGAGCAGTACTTC.